This T cell receptor (beta chain) was profiled in a study of control samples from healthy donors and cancer patients. The protocol was immunoSEQ multiplex PCR, while the TCRdb copy is restricted to in-frame clones and leaves out a portion. The table shows 350,000 to 450,000 clones, with about nine tenths occurring only once. V was trimmed by 4 bases and J by 2 bases, leaving 6 bases between them. This CDR3 is built from 12 residues. Germline CDR1 reads LGHDT; CDR2 reads YNNKEL (reference sequence). As for this clone: The sample carries other DNA sequences with the same CDR3.

The chain is built from TRBV3-1 (or the pseudogene TRBV3-2) and TRBJ2-7; D is possibly TRBD1 (6 bases). This sequence was found in a man aged 35-49 years with head and neck cancer. The source material was PBMCs. CDR3 region: CASSPGAYEQYF. In DNA, the CDR3 is TGTGCCAGCAGCCCAGGGGCCTACGAGCAGTACTTC.